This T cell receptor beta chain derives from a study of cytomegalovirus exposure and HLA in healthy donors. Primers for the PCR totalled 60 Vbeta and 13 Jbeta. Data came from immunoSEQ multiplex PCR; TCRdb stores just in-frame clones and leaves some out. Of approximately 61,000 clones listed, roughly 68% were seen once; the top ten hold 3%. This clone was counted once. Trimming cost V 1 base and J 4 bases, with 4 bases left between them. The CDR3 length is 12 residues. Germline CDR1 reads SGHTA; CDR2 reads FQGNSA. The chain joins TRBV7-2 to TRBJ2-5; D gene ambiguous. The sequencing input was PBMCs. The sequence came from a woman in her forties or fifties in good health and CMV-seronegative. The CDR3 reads CASSLDRETQYF. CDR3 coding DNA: TGTGCCAGCAGCTTAGATCGAGAGACCCAGTACTTC.